Detailed here is one T cell receptor beta chain. The data derive from a study of cytomegalovirus exposure and HLA in healthy donors. The PCR had 60 Vbeta and 13 Jbeta primers. Clones were sequenced by immunoSEQ multiplex PCR, and TCRdb holds only the in-frame ones, with some missing. This listing includes under 200,000 clones. The ends lost 2 bases at V and 4 bases at J; junction bases unmatched: 12. The CDR3 consists of 17 residues. Per germline, CDR1 SNHLY and CDR2 FYNNEI. This chain uses TRBV2 with TRBJ2-5, with 8 bases fitting TRBD2. The specimen was PBMCs. This receptor was obtained from a woman aged 18-29 years in good health and CMV-seropositive. The CDR3 DNA is TGTGCCAGCAGTGAATTGGGAACTAGCGGTGCTATAGAGACCCAGTACTTC. Translated, it gives CASSELGTSGAIETQYF.